The present TCR beta chain was sequenced within a study of cytomegalovirus exposure and HLA in healthy donors (dated by TCRdb to about 2017). As for the study more broadly: An earlier analysis of some 600 of the donors reported about 260 Gb of sequence data and 117 million unique TCR beta sequences obtained from 150 million to 200 million T cells. An early release covering more than 500 HLA-typed donors comprised about 310 gigabases of sequencing data and some 79 million unique TCR sequences. Of the roughly 410 genotyped donors, more than 75% were placed in the genetic ancestry cluster associated with self-reported Caucasian donors. The study aimed to test whether signatures of past pathogen exposure could be identified by cataloging public T cell receptors. The T cell repertoires of about 700 subjects were profiled by immunosequencing and related to cytomegalovirus serostatus. A separate validation cohort of over a hundred different subjects was used in addition to the 666-subject first cohort. To predict cytomegalovirus infection status, the study combined high-throughput TCR immunosequencing, statistical association of individual TCRs with disease status, and machine learning. To study patterns of TCR occurrence, a later analysis re-analyzed previously published TCR beta repertoires from more than 550 donors and added high-resolution HLA genotyping. Rather than using new phenotypic data, the later analysis identified candidate immune exposures from TCR beta sequences and from how often those sequences occurred across donors. To decide whether each TCR beta V gene segment behaved as functional or pseudogenic, an earlier analysis of fewer than 750 of the donors relied on high-throughput TCR beta sequencing. Donor age, sex, ethnicity and CMV serostatus were collected together with the repertoire data. Genome-wide SNP genotypes for about three fifths of the 666 donors were used in a later genetic analysis, which treated that subset as a discovery cohort. All discovery cohort repertoires had been generated on a single sequencing platform. HLA typing included class I and class II loci at four-digit resolution. The number of donors typed differed by locus, with about 620-630 for A, B, C, DRB1 and DQB1, roughly 520 for DQA1, over 600 for DPA1, and approximately 470 for DPB1. Because of strong linkage in the cohort, a handful of DR-DQ haplotypes were treated as single units for association and clustering. On average, 235,054 unique TCR beta nucleotide sequences were sequenced per donor among a few hundred genotyped donors of the cohort, with 15% to 20% of those sequences being non-productive.

The cohort consisted of some 670 healthy bone marrow donors. Cohort members were all nominally healthy when sampled, although unrecorded immune exposures were likely present. The donor was CMV seronegative and was included in the group of over 300 seronegative cohort members. A peripheral blood sample was provided by each donor, and peripheral blood mononuclear cells were used for TCR beta sequencing. Genomic DNA was extracted from the blood cell samples with the Qiagen DNeasy Blood Extraction Kit. Germline trimming amounts to 4 bases on V and 2 bases on J, with 8 as the count of junction bases outside the gene matches. Based on the germline V gene, the CDR1 and CDR2 sequences are SGHRS and YFSETQ. Measured from the cysteine to the phenylalanine, the CDR3 is 16 residues long. CDR3 DNA only is kept here, 48 bases in frame from base 1. Paper-wide results and their limitations: A later analysis found that most CMV-associated TCR beta chains appeared HLA-restricted, with HLA associations seemingly driven largely by CMV exposure. According to a later genetic analysis, donors in an Asian-associated ancestry cluster had fewer N-insertions in productive TCRs than the approximately 670-donor mean. A later analysis reported that several top co-occurrence clusters appeared linked to parvovirus B19, influenza, CMV and Epstein-Barr virus. A later genetic analysis associated a missense DCLRE1C variant with V-gene and J-gene trimming of TCR beta chains, and an independent cohort replicated the association. A total of about 180 TCR beta chains were listed by the study as associated with cytomegalovirus. A cluster of highly shared sequence variants was judged likely to be a technical artifact of the sequencing pipeline. Compared with equally common non-associated chains, HLA-associated TCR beta chains in a later analysis were more clonally expanded and had lower generation probabilities. In this cohort, only TCR beta chains were sequenced, and detectable features were limited by the absence of alpha or paired-chain data. Some IMGT-functional V segments, including TRBV6-2 and TRBV6-3, could not be distinguished by the 87-base-pair reads and were therefore excluded. Presence/absence analyses assumed roughly uniform sequencing depth across donors, an assumption that may not hold. A later analysis associated 15,000 to 20,000 TCR beta sequences with specific HLA alleles at a false discovery rate of 0.05. In an earlier analysis of some 500 of the donors, most TCR beta V segments appeared in productive rearrangements about 87% or about 30% of the time, broadly matching IMGT annotations. Most TCR sequences were observed very rarely across donors, whereas some public TCRs were present in many individuals. The authors suggested that the approach could potentially be extended to other disease states and immunological phenotypes. In a later analysis, TCR association rates were found to vary across HLA loci, with the most associated TCRs seen for DRB1 alleles and the fewest for HLA-C alleles. For the cohort, immune exposure information was limited to CMV serostatus. The earlier analysis of fewer than 750 of the donors excluded seventeen rarely observed V segments, including chromosome 9 orphons, because counts were too low. Assigning TCR associations to individual alleles was difficult when HLA alleles, especially DR and DQ, strongly co-occurred. HLA typing was unavailable for some donors at each locus, so association tests used only the typed subset. Correlated functional status among segregating V segments might reflect linkage disequilibrium, but an unknown experimental factor could not be ruled out. A further reported finding was that TCR beta sequences accurately predicted the HLA-A and HLA-B alleles for most subjects in the first cohort. In vitro tests confirmed that a few of the cytomegalovirus-associated TCR beta chains recognize cytomegalovirus antigens. In both the original and validation cohorts, the classifier was reported to diagnose cytomegalovirus status with high specificity and sensitivity.

About this clone itself: The target of this receptor is not known. No much larger clone exists at a distance of one base, and base qualities are not known.

The library came from the immunoSEQ multiplex PCR assay. The multiplex PCR relied on a mix of 60 forward primers for TCR Vbeta segments and 13 reverse primers for TCR Jbeta segments. The CDR3 region of rearranged TCR beta genes was amplified from genomic DNA by a multiplex PCR assay. On the Illumina HiSeq System, the amplified TCR beta libraries were sequenced as 87-base-pair reads. The study's processing was this. In a later analysis, some 80 million unique TCR beta chains were counted across the roughly 670 repertoires, and some 10 million of these chains were shared by at least two donors. A nearest-neighbor algorithm error-corrected the raw reads and collapsed the reads into unique sequences, merging closely related sequences to remove PCR and sequencing errors. CDR3 sequences were aligned to IMGT reference sequences to assign V, D and J gene segments. Each retained sequence needed at least a six-nucleotide match to both a V gene segment and a J gene segment. A rearrangement was called productive if the CDR3 had no stop codons and remained in frame with V and J, and every other rearrangement was called non-productive. CDR3 was defined by IMGT convention, running from the second conserved V-encoded cysteine to the conserved J-encoded phenylalanine. Sequences without an unambiguous match to a single V gene segment were excluded from the earlier analysis of over 500 of the donors. An earlier analysis of some 500 of the donors classified V segments as functional when productive rearrangements were above 56.7% and as segregating when the standard deviation between donors was above 5%. A statistical classification framework was developed to diagnose cytomegalovirus status using the catalog of TCR beta chain sequences. V and J gene assignment, in a later analysis, came from comparing TCR nucleotide sequences with IMGT/GENE-DB human TR gene sequences. A later analysis assigned CDR3 sequences and most-parsimonious VDJ recombination scenarios with the TCRdist pipeline. In a later analysis, every TCR beta chain was defined by the combination of its CDR3 amino acid sequence and its V-gene family, and reads without a unique V-gene family were dropped. To address suspected cross-contamination and a sequencing artifact, a later analysis removed roughly 640 highly shared, low-generation-probability nucleotide sequences. In a later analysis, a clonal expansion index was calculated for each public chain from normalized within-repertoire ranks of inferred template counts. In a later analysis, generation probabilities were computed with a VDJ recombination model fitted to out-of-frame rearrangements, and the resulting probabilities were checked against IGoR. In a later analysis, TCR-TCR, TCR-HLA and TCR-CMV co-occurrence was scored with hypergeometric tests, and a repertoire-size bias correction was applied to TCR pairs. In a later analysis, false discovery rates were estimated by permuting HLA or CMV assignments 20 times. In a later analysis, co-occurring TCRs were grouped using DBSCAN, and TCRdist sequence similarity was added for clustering within HLA-allele-positive subsets. For co-occurrence clustering, repertoires with fewer than 30,000 or more than 120,000 public chains were excluded, along with five repertoires with anomalous nucleotide sharing. This immuneACCESS table, as held by TCRdb, lists in-frame sequences with V and J called but not all clones. Of the missing ones, under half trace to an unresolved V gene in checked studies; the others have no known cause. Clonal size and the V and J genes are those of that table, whereas D and trimming came from the DNA. Present in this sample are about 230,000 clones, roughly 84% of which were seen just once. The top ten clonotypes cover around 0.23% of the sample.

The source material was PBMCs. The rearranged segments are TRBV5-1 and TRBJ2-3; 9 of the junction bases match TRBD2. The source of this sequence is a girl under 10 years old in good health and CMV-seronegative. The CDR3 reads CASSPPTSGNTDTQYF. The DNA is TGCGCCAGCAGCCCCCCGACTAGCGGAAACACAGATACGCAGTATTTT. Here the CDR3 is joined to the reference TRBV5-1 and TRBJ2-3 genes, and the full variable domain is: KAGVTQTPRYLIKTRGQQVTLSCSPISGHRSVSWYQQTPGQGLQFLFEYFSETQRNKGNFPGRFSGRQFSNSRSEMNVSTLELGDSALYLCASSPPTSGNTDTQYFGPGTRLTVL.